The 4 T cell receptor beta chains below were found in one sample sequenced in a study of blood T cell repertoires in COVID-19. TCRdb's copy holds only in-frame clones and misses some; the assay was immunoSEQ multiplex PCR. The sample consists of roughly 160,000 clones, more than 75% of them appearing once. The sample taken for sequencing was peripheral blood. These receptor sequences come from a woman aged 70-85 years with COVID-19, enrolled during active disease.

The chain joins TRBV7-3 to TRBJ2-2; 7 bases are shared with TRBD2. Trimming cost V 4 bases and J 7 bases; bases outside gene matches: 6. This CDR3 contains 14 residues. In germline, CDR1 is SGHTA, CDR2 FQGTGA. The CDR3 is CASSSSLAIGELFF. DNA for the CDR3: TGTGCCAGCAGCTCCTCACTAGCGATCGGGGAGCTGTTTTTT.

J is TRBJ2-7 and V is TRBV18; unclear D gene. The CDR3 consists of 12 residues. The V end was cut by 3 bases, the J end by 1 base, with 4 bases between. Germline CDR1 and CDR2: KGHSH and LQKENI. In DNA, the CDR3 is TGTGCCAGCTCACCCAATTCCTACGAGCAGTACTTC. Protein sequence: CASSPNSYEQYF.

The rearrangement uses TRBV19 and TRBJ1-1; D ambiguous. The CDR3 runs 11 residues. The germline V gene encodes CDR1 LNHDA and CDR2 SQIVND (reference sequence). The V and J ends lost 7 bases and 4 bases respectively, with 7 bases between them. Here the CDR3 reads CASIRSTEAFF. CDR3 coding DNA: TGTGCCAGTATTAGGAGCACTGAAGCTTTCTTT.

The chain carries TRBV6-1 and TRBJ1-1, with a weak D call TRBD1 (6 bases). The V gene's germline CDR1 is MNHNS and CDR2 SASEGT. The CDR3 totals 17 residues. V gave up 0 bases and J gave up 1 base, with 15 bases separating them. The CDR3 region has the DNA TGTGCCAGCAGTGAAGCGCTAGGACAGCTATCGAACACTGAAGCTTTCTTT. Its translation is CASSEALGQLSNTEAFF.